The 26 T cell receptor beta chains presented below share a single source sample, sequenced in a study of CD8+CD57+ T cells in acquired aplastic anemia. Genomic DNA, serving as template, underwent TCR beta VDJ and CDR3 profiling. TCRdb independently ran MiXCR on the reads; one entry per CDR3 protein. This table holds roughly 200,000 distinct CDR3 sequences, less than 75% found once. By flow cytometry, patients selected for sequencing had shown an expansion of CD8+CD57+ cells. Sequences were obtained from sorted CD4+, CD8+, or CD8+CD57+ T cells (not recorded which) from PBMCs. The origin of the receptors is a human donor with aplastic anemia.

Concerning this clonotype: With a much larger clone just one base away, this may be a read error. The CDR3: CASASSPVLTDTRYF. CDR3 DNA: TGTGCCAGCGCTTCGTCCCCAGTTTTGACAGATACGCGGTATTTT. The chain couples TRBV7-9 to TRBJ2-3, with D perhaps matching TRBD1 (5 bases). Germline loops: CDR1 SEHNR, CDR2 FQNEAQ (reference sequence). The CDR3 contains 15 residues. The entire variable domain, with the rest obtained from reference TRBV7-9 and TRBJ2-3, is as follows: DTGVSQNPRHKITKRGQNVTFRCDPISEHNRLYWYRQTLGQGPEFLTYFQNEAQLEKSRLLSDRFSAERPKGSFSTLEIQRTEQGDSAMYLCASASSPVLTDTRYFGPGTRLTVL.

This clonotype was picked up one time. The CDR3 DNA follows: TGTGCCAGCAGCGTACAGGGAGCTAATGAAAAACTGTTTTTT. It is translated as CASSVQGANEKLFF. The chain employs TRBV9 and TRBJ1-4; D is possibly TRBD1 (5 bases). From germline, CDR1 is SGDLS and CDR2 YYNGEE. CDR3 length equals 14 residues. The germline V and J ends were trimmed by 1 base and 3 bases, with 7 bases remaining between them.

Only one count was recorded for this clonotype. V gene TRBV7-2 combines with J gene TRBJ1-4; D ambiguous. Trimming pared 5 bases from V and 8 bases from J, leaving 9 bases between. Germline CDR1 reads SGHTA; CDR2 reads FQGNSA. This CDR3 contains 12 residues. This CDR3 is CASSQSREKLFF. CDR3 sequence (DNA): TGTGCCAGCAGCCAGTCCAGGGAAAAACTGTTTTTT.

DNA of the CDR3: TGCAGTGCTAGACAGGGGACAGTCGTCCCCGAGCAGTACTTC. Residues: CSARQGTVVPEQYF. The chain uses TRBV20-1 and TRBJ2-7; 7 bases are shared with TRBD1. V lost 2 bases to trimming and J lost 6 bases; unmatched junction nucleotides: 10. The CDR3 has 14 amino acids. Germline assignment: CDR1 DFQATT and CDR2 SNEGSKA (reference sequence).

V gene TRBV7-3 combines with J gene TRBJ2-3; either TRBD1 or TRBD2 may supply D (5 bases each). Germline CDR1 is SGHTA and CDR2 is FQGTGA. This CDR3 has 13 residues. Trimming removed 5 bases at V and 8 bases at J, with 14 bases between. This CDR3 reads CASSQPNGGTQYF. CDR3 coding DNA: TGTGCCAGCAGCCAGCCAAATGGGGGTACGCAGTATTTT.

This clonotype was counted ten times or more. This rearrangement joins TRBV5-1 to TRBJ2-7, with 9 bases that match TRBD1. The CDR3 contains 15 residues. The trim removed 0 bases at V and 2 bases at J, leaving 3 bases unmatched. Germline-derived CDR1 and CDR2 are SGHRS and YFSETQ. The CDR3 nucleotides are TGCGCCAGCAGCTTGGTGGACAGGGGTCCCTACGAGCAGTACTTC. Translated: CASSLVDRGPYEQYF.

The chain recombines TRBV12-3 or TRBV12-4 with TRBJ2-7; no clear D. Trimming took off 4 bases at V and 4 bases at J, with 11 bases between the two ends. The CDR3 runs to 13 residues. CDR3 bases: TGTGCCAGCAGTTCTATAGGGCCTTACGAGCAGTACTTC. It is translated as CASSSIGPYEQYF.

This chain connects TRBV14 to TRBJ2-7, with no clear D. V lost 1 base and J lost 2, with 12 bases in between. Germline CDR1 is SGHDN and CDR2 is FVKESK. The CDR3 sequence is 15 residues long. DNA of the CDR3: TGTGCCAGCAGCCAAGTTACTGGTGGGACCTACGAGCAGTACTTC. Protein: CASSQVTGGTYEQYF.

This chain uses TRBV7-3 with TRBJ1-3; D call uncertain. Germline V gives CDR1 SGHTA, CDR2 FQGTGA. Between the trimmed V and J ends, which lost 2 bases and 2 bases, there was a span of 10 bases. CDR3 length: 15 amino acids. The CDR3 sequence is CASSLSSLAGNTIYF. The CDR3, as DNA: TGTGCCAGCAGCTTATCGTCGCTAGCTGGAAACACCATATATTTT. Filled out from reference TRBV7-3 and TRBJ1-3, the complete variable domain reads GAGVSQTPSNKVTEKGKYVELRCDPISGHTALYWYRQSLGQGPEFLIYFQGTGAADDSGLPNDRFFAVRPEGSVSTLKIQRTERGDSAVYLCASSLSSLAGNTIYFGEGSWLTVV.

The rearrangement joins TRBV11-2 to TRBJ2-1; 8 nucleotides line up with TRBD2. This CDR3 comprises 14 residues. The germline V gene encodes CDR1 SGHAT and CDR2 FQNNGV. The V and J ends lost 5 bases and 7 bases, in that order; junction bases with no gene match: 7. The CDR3 here is CASSHGGAGNEQFF. CDR3 nucleotides: TGTGCCAGCAGCCACGGGGGGGCGGGTAATGAGCAGTTCTTC.

The V call is TRBV7-2, the J call TRBJ1-2, with D possibly matching TRBD1 (6 bases). CDR1 is SGHTA, CDR2 FQGNSA, per germline. Trimming removed 7 bases from V and 4 bases from J, with 19 bases in between. The CDR3 is made up of 15 amino acids. The CDR3 loop reads CASIGGQYSIYGYTF. CDR3 DNA sequence: TGTGCCAGCATAGGGGGGCAGTACTCGATCTATGGCTACACCTTC.

This clonotype has more than one count but fewer than ten. The chain recombines TRBV20-1 with TRBJ2-1; TRBD2 matches at 9 bases. V shed 0 bases, J shed 4 bases, and the junction held 7 bases outside the gene matches. Per the germline V gene, CDR1 is DFQATT and CDR2 is SNEGSKA (reference sequence). The CDR3 spans 16 residues. CDR3 sequence (DNA): TGCAGTGCTAGAGATGAAGGCGGGAGGGATTACAATGAGCAGTTCTTC. Encoded protein: CSARDEGGRDYNEQFF.

A few counts support this clonotype. The chain recombines TRBV7-8 with TRBJ2-6, with D uncertain. The CDR3 consists of 15 residues. Between the trimmed V and J ends, which lost 7 bases and 0 bases, there was a span of 10 bases. Germline CDR1 and CDR2: SGHVS and FQNEAQ. The CDR3 bases are TGTGCCAGCACCCTGAGGAGCTCTGGGGCCAACGTCCTGACTTTC. It is translated as CASTLRSSGANVLTF.

A remark on this clonotype: A read error is likely, as this CDR3 ends without the conserved phenylalanine or tryptophan. The chain links TRBV25-1 to TRBJ2-1; possible D gene TRBD1, 7 bases. CDR1 and CDR2 (germline): MGHDK, SYGVNS. This CDR3 region has 15 residues. Between the trimmed V and J ends, which lost 7 bases and 9 bases, there was a span of 22 bases. This CDR3 reads CASNRDSGWDSEQFL. CDR3 DNA: TGTGCCAGCAACAGGGACAGCGGGTGGGACAGTGAGCAGTTCCTC.

The gene calls are TRBV20-1 and TRBJ2-7, with TRBD1 matching 8 bases. The CDR3 spans 12 residues. From germline, CDR1 is DFQATT and CDR2 SNEGSKA (reference sequence). The J segment lost 7 bases and the V segment lost 3 bases, leaving 5 bases of the junction unmatched. The CDR3 reads CSARTGAREQYF. CDR3 sequence (DNA): TGCAGTGCTAGGACAGGGGCTCGAGAGCAGTACTTC.

The rearrangement joins TRBV12-3 or TRBV12-4 to TRBJ1-1, with TRBD1 matching 7 bases. Trimming took 5 bases from V and 5 from J; bases not matched to a gene: 8. The CDR3 covers 14 residues. This chain's CDR3 is CASSLTGMGTEAFF. The CDR3 bases are TGTGCCAGCAGTCTGACAGGGATGGGGACTGAAGCTTTCTTT.

The rearrangement links TRBV2 to TRBJ2-5; TRBD2 is a possible D gene (6 bases). V lost 6 bases and J 5 bases, leaving 13 bases between the germline ends. This CDR3 contains 13 residues. The germline CDR1 and CDR2 sequences are SNHLY and FYNNEI. The CDR3 DNA is TGTGCCAGCAGCCAACTAGCTTCTGAGACCCAGTACTTC. Translating it yields CASSQLASETQYF.

The V call is TRBV7-8, the J call TRBJ2-2; D perhaps matches TRBD2 (5 bases). The germline gives CDR1 SGHVS, CDR2 FQNEAQ. CDR3 length: 15 amino acids. V was trimmed by 5 bases and J by 3 bases, leaving 13 bases between them. CDR3 in amino acids: CASSAEGRYTGELFF. The CDR3, as DNA: TGTGCCAGCAGCGCAGAGGGCCGGTACACCGGGGAGCTGTTTTTT.

The chain links TRBV9 to TRBJ2-3, with 10 bases that match TRBD2. This CDR3 contains 16 residues. The germline V gene has CDR1 SGDLS and CDR2 YYNGEE. J gave up 2 bases and V 0 bases, and 3 bases lay outside the gene matches. The chain's CDR3 is CASSVASGGHTDTQYF. The CDR3 nucleotides read TGTGCCAGCAGCGTAGCTAGCGGGGGCCACACAGATACGCAGTATTTT.

The rearrangement uses TRBV7-8 and TRBJ1-2; 7 nucleotides match TRBD1. The CDR3 runs 19 residues. The V gene end was trimmed by 0 bases and the J gene end by 3 bases; junction bases not matched to a gene: 16. CDR1 and CDR2 from the germline V gene are SGHVS and FQNEAQ. DNA of the CDR3: TGTGCCAGCAGCTTAGCGCTAACTGGACAGGTCATGAGGGACTATGGCTACACCTTC. It is translated as CASSLALTGQVMRDYGYTF.

J is TRBJ2-7 and V is TRBV10-2, with D tentatively TRBD2 (6 bases). Trimming cost V 1 base and J 5 bases, with 18 bases left between them. CDR1 is WSHSY and CDR2 is SAAADI in the germline V gene. The CDR3 runs 16 residues. The CDR3 spells CASSEYPAGTPDEQYF. The CDR3 DNA reads as TGCGCCAGCAGTGAGTACCCGGCAGGGACTCCTGACGAGCAGTACTTC.

This clonotype occurred a few times. The rearrangement joins TRBV29-1 to TRBJ2-5; D is uncertain. V was clipped by 0 bases and J by 4 bases, with 9 bases between them. Germline assignment: CDR1 SQVTM and CDR2 ANQGSEA. The CDR3 is made up of 13 amino acids. The CDR3 sequence: CSVEEMGGETQYF. The DNA of the CDR3 is TGCAGCGTTGAAGAGATGGGTGGAGAGACCCAGTACTTC.

J is TRBJ2-1 and V is TRBV2, with 7 nucleotides matching TRBD2. The germline V gene has CDR1 SNHLY and CDR2 FYNNEI. The CDR3 has 13 residues. V was pared by 6 bases and J by 7 bases, with 6 bases of the junction left unmatched. The CDR3 region is CASRLEGLNEQFF. The CDR3 nucleotides are TGTGCCAGCAGGTTAGAGGGACTAAATGAGCAGTTCTTC. Looking up the rest from reference TRBV2 and TRBJ2-1 gives the full variable domain: EPEVTQTPSHQVTQMGQEVILRCVPISNHLYFYWYRQILGQKVEFLVSFYNNEISEKSEIFDDQFSVERPDGSNFTLKIRSTKLEDSAMYFCASRLEGLNEQFFGPGTRLTVL.

The genes are TRBV7-9 and TRBJ2-3; D gene ambiguous. The CDR3 has 15 residues. Trimming removed 3 bases from V and 4 bases from J, with 14 bases in between. The germline V gene has CDR1 SEHNR and CDR2 FQNEAQ (reference sequence). Written as DNA, the CDR3 is TGTGCCAGCAGCTTTTCCCGGCTAGACGCAGATACGCAGTATTTT. Translation gives CASSFSRLDADTQYF. The variable domain in full, completed from reference TRBV7-9 and TRBJ2-3, reads DTGVSQNPRHKITKRGQNVTFRCDPISEHNRLYWYRQTLGQGPEFLTYFQNEAQLEKSRLLSDRFSAERPKGSFSTLEIQRTEQGDSAMYLCASSFSRLDADTQYFGPGTRLTVL.

V usage is TRBV5-6 and J usage is TRBJ1-6, with 7 bases identical to TRBD1. V was pared by 0 bases and J by 9 bases, with 9 bases of the junction left unmatched. The length of the CDR3 is 16 residues. Germline V gives CDR1 SGHDT, CDR2 YYEEEE. This chain's CDR3 is CASSLDRGTVRSPLHF. The CDR3 coding sequence is TGTGCCAGCAGCTTGGACAGGGGCACGGTTCGTTCACCCCTCCACTTT.

This clonotype was counted only a few times. The chain has TRBV15 and TRBJ2-3; D is ambiguous. This CDR3 contains 11 residues. Deletions cut 8 bases from V and 2 bases from J, with 5 bases between. The germline CDR1 and CDR2 sequences are LNHNV and YYDKDF (reference sequence). CDR3 amino acids: CATGDTDTQYF. The CDR3 nucleotides read TGTGCCACCGGGGACACAGATACGCAGTATTTT.